This T cell receptor beta chain was identified during a study of OX40 agonist ivuxolimab in advanced cancers. Background on the study: Three partial responders included one hepatocellular carcinoma patient and two cutaneous melanoma patients.

Trimming cost V 2 bases and J 3 bases, with 10 bases left between them. Germline V gives CDR1 SGHAT, CDR2 FQDESV (reference sequence). The CDR3 has 14 residues. Clones were read by immunoSEQ multiplex PCR, and TCRdb kept only the in-frame ones, dropping some. The table lists 80,000 to 95,000 clones, approximately 91% of them singletons, with around 0.71% in the top ten. The sequence came from an adult with an advanced solid tumor such as melanoma, head and neck, liver or kidney cancer. The sample here was CD4+ or CD8+ T cells sorted from blood, taken in a trial of the OX40 agonist ivuxolimab. The gene calls are TRBV11-1 and TRBJ1-2; D might be TRBD1 (6 bases). The CDR3 loop reads CASSLSPGDYGYTF. The CDR3 DNA is TGTGCCAGCAGCTTATCCCCAGGGGACTATGGCTACACCTTC.